Below, 24 T cell receptor beta chains from the same sample are listed, as sequenced in a study of T cell repertoires in cytomegalovirus infection. TCRdb processed the reads anew with MiXCR; each CDR3 protein has one entry. The table records 310,000 or so distinct CDR3 sequences, around 25% of them present only once. Antigen specificity for these receptors is unknown. Sequenced material: cultured PBMCs, taken from culture after CMV antigen stimulation. The source of these receptors is a human donor in good health (CMV status not recorded). Some clones in this sample may be carry-over from other donors' samples.

There are a few counts of this clonotype. The chain employs TRBV5-1 and TRBJ2-1, with TRBD1 as a possible D gene (6 bases). V lost 0 bases and J 6 bases, leaving 7 bases between the germline ends. There are 13 residues in the CDR3. Germline-derived CDR1 and CDR2 are SGHRS and YFSETQ. The CDR3 bases are TGCGCCAGCAGCTTGGGGACAGTCAATGAGCAGTTCTTC. Translated, it gives CASSLGTVNEQFF.

V gene TRBV20-1 combines with J gene TRBJ2-3, with D possibly matching TRBD2 (6 bases). The germline V gene encodes CDR1 DFQATT and CDR2 SNEGSKA (reference sequence). The CDR3 sequence is 14 residues long. V lost 0 bases and J 4 bases, leaving 11 bases between the germline ends. The CDR3 nucleotides read TGCAGTGCTAGAGATCTGGGGGGACCAGATACGCAGTATTTT. Translating it yields CSARDLGGPDTQYF.

The chain links TRBV20-1 to TRBJ1-6; 9 positions agree with TRBD1. Trimming cost V 0 bases and J 5 bases; bases outside gene matches: 2. The CDR3 is made up of 15 amino acids. Germline loops: CDR1 DFQATT, CDR2 SNEGSKA (reference sequence). The CDR3 spells CSARDGDRDNSPLHF. CDR3 coding DNA: TGCAGTGCTAGAGATGGGGACAGGGATAATTCACCCCTCCACTTT.

The chain links TRBV12-3 or TRBV12-4 to TRBJ2-7; D call uncertain. V was pared by 3 bases and J by 0 bases, with 12 bases between. This CDR3 is 15 amino acids long. CDR3 sequence (DNA): TGTGCCAGCAGTTTTGTCGCAGCCTACTCCTACGAGCAGTACTTC. It yields the protein CASSFVAAYSYEQYF.

This clonotype showed up just a few times. J is TRBJ2-3 and V is TRBV5-6, with TRBD2 matching 11 bases. CDR1 and CDR2 (germline): SGHDT, YYEEEE. V dropped 4 bases and J dropped 0; count of bases not matched to a gene: 13. The CDR3 runs 19 residues. The CDR3 nucleotides read TGTGCCAGCAGCGCCGCACTAGCGGGAGAGATCTCTAGCACAGATACGCAGTATTTT. This translates into CASSAALAGEISSTDTQYF.

The rearrangement joins TRBV6-2 or TRBV6-3 to TRBJ1-1; no definite D call. The V end was cut by 1 base, the J end by 1 base, with 7 bases between. This CDR3 has 14 amino acids. Germline V gene data show CDR1 as MNHEY and CDR2 as SVGEGT. The CDR3 protein is CASSYLARNTEAFF. The CDR3 nucleotides read TGTGCCAGCAGTTACTTAGCCAGGAACACTGAAGCTTTCTTT.

The gene calls are TRBV7-2 and TRBJ2-1; 9 bases are a match to TRBD2. V dropped 5 bases and J dropped 10; count of bases not matched to a gene: 12. In germline, CDR1 is SGHTA, CDR2 FQGNSA. This CDR3 is built from 15 residues. As DNA, the CDR3 is TGTGCCAGCAGCCCCATAGCGGGAGAGAACAGAGAGCAGTTCTTC. It codes for CASSPIAGENREQFF.

This chain connects TRBV30 to TRBJ2-7; 7 nucleotides align to TRBD2. CDR3 size: 17 residues. The germline CDR1 and CDR2 sequences are GTSNPN and SVGIG (reference sequence). V lost 3 bases to trimming and J lost 4 bases; unmatched junction nucleotides: 18. Here the CDR3 DNA reads TGTGCCTGGAGCCCACTTCCCAATGCGGGAGTTTCGTACGAGCAGTACTTC. Protein: CAWSPLPNAGVSYEQYF.

This clonotype was seen ten or more times. The rearrangement uses TRBV28 and TRBJ2-1; D not resolved. The length of the CDR3 is 12 residues. The germline V gene has CDR1 MDHEN and CDR2 SYDVKM. The V gene lost 1 base and the J gene lost 10 bases, with 8 bases spanning the gap. CDR3 loop: CASSLSLHEQFF. For the CDR3, the DNA is TGTGCCAGCAGTTTATCACTACACGAGCAGTTCTTC.

This clonotype showed up just a few times. This chain links TRBV19 with TRBJ1-1; D might be TRBD1 (6 bases). Trimming took 5 bases from V and 1 from J, leaving 14 bases between them. This CDR3 has 15 residues. Germline V lookup: CDR1 LNHDA, CDR2 SQIVND (reference sequence). The CDR3 nucleotides are TGTGCCAGTAGTTCGCGGGGGGGGCCGAACACTGAAGCTTTCTTT. Its translation is CASSSRGGPNTEAFF.

This clonotype was found many times. This rearrangement joins TRBV7-2 to TRBJ2-5, with a tentative D call TRBD1 (6 bases). Germline V gives CDR1 SGHTA, CDR2 FQGNSA. The CDR3 runs 15 residues. Trimming pared 1 base from V and 1 base from J, leaving 10 bases between. CDR3 protein: CASSLEDSFQETQYF. The CDR3 DNA is TGTGCCAGCAGCTTAGAGGACAGCTTCCAAGAGACCCAGTACTTC.

The chain is built from TRBV6-6 and TRBJ2-2; D gene ambiguous. V was clipped by 3 bases and J by 6 bases, with 11 bases between them. Germline V gene sequence: CDR1 MNHNY, CDR2 SVGAGI (reference sequence). The CDR3 spans 14 residues. The CDR3 is CASSYSPGPGELFF. CDR3 DNA: TGTGCCAGCAGTTATTCCCCCGGGCCCGGGGAGCTGTTTTTT.

This clonotype was seen only a few times. The chain uses TRBV4-3 and TRBJ2-7; 9 bases are shared with TRBD1. Germline CDR1 is LGHNA and CDR2 is YSLEER. V was clipped by 4 bases and J by 1 base; unmatched bases: 5. The CDR3 covers 15 residues. The CDR3 DNA sequence: TGCGCCAGCAGCCGTGCGACAGGGGGGTCCTACGAGCAGTACTTC. It encodes CASSRATGGSYEQYF.

This clonotype was seen repeatedly, ten times or more. V gene TRBV4-3 combines with J gene TRBJ2-1, with no clear D. V gave up 4 bases and J gave up 10 bases, with 14 bases separating them. This CDR3 is 13 amino acids long. CDR1 and CDR2 (germline): LGHNA, YSLEER. The chain's CDR3 is CASSREVKWEQFF. As DNA, the CDR3 is TGCGCCAGCAGCCGTGAAGTTAAGTGGGAGCAGTTCTTC.

As to this clonotype: A much larger clone is a single base away; this may be a read error. The rearrangement links TRBV19 to TRBJ2-7, with a weak D call TRBD1 (6 bases). V was cut by 1 base and J by 9 bases, with 13 bases left in between. Looked up from germline, CDR1 is LNHDA and CDR2 is SQIVND (reference sequence). The CDR3 is made up of 13 amino acids. CDR3 sequence reads: CASSIAGVSVQYF. The CDR3 region has the DNA TGTGCCAGTAGTATAGCAGGGGTGAGCGTGCAGTACTTC. Based on the CDR3 plus reference TRBV19 and TRBJ2-7, the full variable domain is DGGITQSPKYLFRKEGQNVTLSCEQNLNHDAMYWYRQDPGQGLRLIYYSQIVNDFQKGDIAEGYSVSREKKESFPLTVTSAQKNPTAFYLCASSIAGVSVQYFGPGTRLTVT.

CDR3 loop: CASSQEMWGGTGELFF. The DNA for the CDR3 is TGCGCCAGCAGCCAAGAAATGTGGGGCGGCACCGGGGAGCTGTTTTTT. The rearrangement joins TRBV4-3 to TRBJ2-2; D perhaps matches TRBD1 (5 bases). Germline lookup yields CDR1 LGHNA and CDR2 YSLEER. CDR3 length equals 16 residues. With 0 bases removed from V and 4 bases from J, the gap between germline ends came to 12 bases.

The V gene is TRBV19, the J gene TRBJ1-4, with no clear D. This CDR3 has 16 residues. V dropped 5 bases and J dropped 7 bases, with 20 bases sitting between them. Germline V lookup: CDR1 LNHDA, CDR2 SQIVND (reference sequence). CDR3 bases: TGTGCCAGTAGTTCGACCCTCGGTAGGGCGATTGAAAAACTGTTTTTT. It encodes CASSSTLGRAIEKLFF.

The V call is TRBV18, the J call TRBJ2-1; unclear D gene. The CDR3 runs to 12 residues. Deletions cut 6 bases from V and 7 bases from J, with 10 bases between. Germline V gene lookup returns CDR1 KGHSH and CDR2 LQKENI. The CDR3 sequence is CASSNGFNEQFF. The CDR3 coding sequence is TGTGCCAGCTCGAATGGGTTTAATGAGCAGTTCTTC.

This clonotype showed up just a few times. The genes are TRBV6-2 or TRBV6-3 and TRBJ2-1, with D possibly being TRBD1 (6 bases). The CDR3 is 13 residues long. Germline loops: CDR1 MNHEY, CDR2 SVGEGT. The V end was cut by 2 bases, the J end by 8 bases, with 10 bases between. CDR3 protein: CASSYQGSDEQFF. Written as DNA, the CDR3 is TGTGCCAGCAGTTACCAGGGGAGTGATGAGCAGTTCTTC.

The chain carries TRBV28 and TRBJ2-7; 8 nucleotides agree with TRBD1. The germline gives CDR1 MDHEN, CDR2 SYDVKM. The CDR3 totals 16 residues. J lost 4 bases, V lost 7 bases, and 15 bases had no gene match. The CDR3, as DNA: TGTGCCAGCACCCCTTCCTCAGGACAGGGCCCATACGAGCAGTACGTC. Translation: CASTPSSGQGPYEQYV.

In its sample, this clonotype was seen a few times. This sequence joins TRBV4-1 and TRBJ1-1, with D possibly TRBD1 on 5 matching bases. V was clipped by 4 bases and J by 7 bases, with 16 bases between them. Germline V gene data show CDR1 as MGHRA and CDR2 as YSYEKL. The length of the CDR3 is 14 residues. The CDR3 spells CASSRTTEQDEAFF. CDR3 nucleotide sequence: TGCGCCAGCAGCCGGACGACAGAACAGGATGAAGCTTTCTTT.

About this clonotype itself: The junction does not match germline at one end; this may be a read error. This chain joins TRBV12-5 and TRBJ1-3, with no clear D. Per the germline V gene, CDR1 is LGHNT and CDR2 is FRNRAP. This CDR3 spans 13 amino acids. The CDR3 is CACGFQLGNTIYF. As DNA, the CDR3 is TGTGCTTGTGGTTTTCAGTTGGGAAACACCATATATTTT.

This clonotype showed up just a few times. The J gene is TRBJ2-5, the V gene TRBV7-8; D is undetermined. This CDR3 spans 13 amino acids. CDR1 SGHVS and CDR2 FQNEAQ come from the germline V gene. The V gene lost 5 bases and the J gene lost 5 bases, with 12 bases spanning the gap. CDR3 DNA: TGTGCCAGCAGCCTTCGACCTTGGGAGACCCAGTACTTC. This codes for CASSLRPWETQYF.

This clonotype was observed a handful of times. The chain is built from TRBV29-1 and TRBJ2-7; D remains ambiguous. The V end was cut by 4 bases, the J end by 5 bases, with 9 bases between. CDR3 size: 11 residues. The germline CDR1 and CDR2 sequences are SQVTM and ANQGSEA. The DNA of the CDR3 is TGCAGCGTTGCTTCTAGGGACGAGCAGTACTTC. Protein sequence: CSVASRDEQYF.